This record covers a single T cell receptor (beta chain). The sample is drawn from a study of blood T cell repertoires in COVID-19. About the research overall: Acute and convalescent COVID-19 specimens originated in the United States, Italy and Spain. In each case, the material was cDNA or gDNA derived from T cells, B-cell-depleted T cells, or PBMCs.

Germline lookup yields CDR1 GTSNPN and CDR2 SVGIG (reference sequence). There are 15 residues in the CDR3. V was trimmed by 0 bases and J by 3 bases, leaving 13 bases between them. In the study's own analysis: Amplification of reference gene primers provided the estimated nucleated cell counts. TCRdb's table, derived via immunoSEQ multiplex PCR, lists solely in-frame clones and lacks some. D and trimming were read from the DNA, whereas the V and J calls and clone size are those reported in that table. In the table there are some 150,000 clones, roughly 74% of which are singletons. J is TRBJ2-3 and V is TRBV30; TRBD1 might be the D (5 bases). The receptor was isolated from a woman older than 75 with acute or convalescent COVID-19. The sample taken for sequencing was peripheral blood. CDR3 residues: CAWSVGVSTTDTQYF. CDR3 nucleotide sequence: TGTGCCTGGAGTGTAGGGGTTTCTACTACAGATACGCAGTATTTT.